This entry is about one T cell receptor beta chain. No antigen is known for it. The data are from a study of OX40 agonist ivuxolimab in advanced cancers. Study context: With ivuxolimab, an agonistic anti-OX40 (CD134) antibody, patients were treated.

The CDR3 is made up of 16 amino acids. Germline lookup yields CDR1 SGHAT and CDR2 FQNNGV. The V gene lost 8 bases and the J gene lost 2 bases, with 18 bases spanning the gap. General study findings and limits: The antigens recognized by the expanded peripheral T cells, that is their antigen specificity, were not determined.

Using immunoSEQ multiplex PCR, the repertoire was profiled, and TCRdb retains in-frame clones only, with some absent. Among about 73,000 clones listed, about 90% were seen once. The sample was CD4+ or CD8+ T cells sorted from blood, taken in a trial of the OX40 agonist ivuxolimab. This clonotype was obtained from an adult with an advanced solid tumor such as melanoma, head and neck, liver or kidney cancer. The chain recombines TRBV11-2 with TRBJ2-2, with D unresolved. The CDR3 region is CASPQDTQYNTGELFF. The CDR3 region has the DNA TGTGCCAGCCCCCAAGACACACAATACAACACCGGGGAGCTGTTTTTT.